One sample yielded the 17 T cell receptor beta chains listed below, sequenced in a study of shared clonotypes between healthy human individuals. TCRdb's table, derived via immunoSEQ multiplex PCR, lists solely in-frame clones and lacks some. Of 600,000 to 750,000 clones in the sample, roughly 91% were seen once. The sequenced sample consisted of memory CD8+ T cells from PBMCs. Stated subset: CD45RO+ cells pooled with CCR7-negative TemRA cells. These receptors originate from a man aged 18 to 29 in good health. Some clones in this sample may be carry-over from other donors' samples.

This clone was recorded only once. The CDR3 here is CASSVEDRLGNEQFF. Written as DNA, the CDR3 is TGTGCCAGCAGCGTAGAGGACAGATTAGGGAATGAGCAGTTCTTC. The chain joins TRBV9 to TRBJ2-1, with D maybe TRBD1 (6 bases). This CDR3 region has 15 residues. V lost 0 bases, J lost 7 bases, and 14 bases lay in between. In germline, CDR1 is SGDLS, CDR2 YYNGEE.

The chain employs TRBV25-1 and TRBJ2-5; perhaps TRBD2 as D (6 bases). This CDR3 region has 14 residues. V lost 0 bases, J lost 5 bases, and 10 bases lay in between. CDR1 and CDR2 (germline): MGHDK, SYGVNS. The CDR3 spells CASSEYGGEETQYF. The CDR3 coding sequence is TGTGCCAGCAGTGAATACGGGGGTGAGGAGACCCAGTACTTC.

The chain joins TRBV7-9 to TRBJ2-5, with D possibly TRBD1 on 7 matching bases. V was shortened by 4 bases and J by 1 base, with 13 bases between the two germline ends. Per the germline V gene, CDR1 is SEHNR and CDR2 is FQNEAQ (reference sequence). CDR3 length equals 15 residues. DNA for the CDR3: TGTGCCAGCAGCTACCGCAGGGGGGCCCAAGAGACCCAGTACTTC. It specifies CASSYRRGAQETQYF.

The V call is TRBV10-1, the J call TRBJ1-1, with 9 bases fitting TRBD1. V lost 8 bases to trimming and J lost 6 bases; unmatched junction nucleotides: 4. In germline, CDR1 is WNHNN, CDR2 SYGVQD (reference sequence). The CDR3 covers 12 residues. In DNA, the CDR3 is TGCGCCAGCCCTGACAGGGGGGCTGAAGCTTTCTTT. Protein sequence: CASPDRGAEAFF.

V and J are TRBV28 and TRBJ1-5, with 9 nucleotides matching TRBD1. This CDR3 comprises 18 residues. After removal of 6 bases from V and 0 bases from J, the junction contained 12 bases not matched to a gene. CDR1 MDHEN and CDR2 SYDVKM come from the germline V gene. The DNA for the CDR3 is TGTGCCAGCAGGACCGGACAGGGGCTACTGTATAGCAATCAGCCCCAGCATTTT. As protein: CASRTGQGLLYSNQPQHF.

The chain recombines TRBV7-9 with TRBJ2-1; maybe TRBD2 (6 bases). Germline values: CDR1 SEHNR, CDR2 FQNEAQ (reference sequence). V was cut by 3 bases and J by 3 bases, with 15 bases left in between. There are 16 residues in the CDR3. The CDR3 protein is CASSFGGETFYNEQFF. DNA of the CDR3: TGTGCCAGCAGCTTTGGAGGGGAAACTTTCTACAATGAGCAGTTCTTC. The full variable domain, its missing parts supplied by reference TRBV7-9 and TRBJ2-1, is DTGVSQNPRHKITKRGQNVTFRCDPISEHNRLYWYRQTLGQGPEFLTYFQNEAQLEKSRLLSDRFSAERPKGSFSTLEIQRTEQGDSAMYLCASSFGGETFYNEQFFGPGTRLTVL.

The V and J genes are TRBV7-3 and TRBJ2-1, with D unresolved. Germline loops: CDR1 SGHTA, CDR2 FQGTGA. Trimming stripped 2 bases from V and 7 bases from J, with 18 bases between. The CDR3 contains 16 residues. The CDR3 here is CASSLYVRPPGNEQFF. The CDR3 DNA follows: TGTGCCAGCAGCTTATATGTTAGGCCCCCTGGGAATGAGCAGTTCTTC.

V gene TRBV5-1 combines with J gene TRBJ2-7, with D perhaps TRBD2 (5 bases). The CDR3 runs 19 residues. Germline V gene sequence: CDR1 SGHRS, CDR2 YFSETQ. V lost 0 bases to trimming and J lost 0 bases, with 22 bases between them. The CDR3 loop reads CASSLGKVVVSAHSYEQYF. In DNA, the CDR3 is TGCGCCAGCAGCTTGGGAAAAGTCGTGGTTAGCGCGCACTCCTACGAGCAGTACTTC.

This chain connects TRBV5-4 to TRBJ2-1, with D tentatively TRBD2 (6 bases). Germline CDR1 is SGHNT and CDR2 is YYREEE (reference sequence). CDR3 length: 18 amino acids. V shed 0 bases and J shed 4 bases, with 20 bases lying between them. The CDR3 spells CASSLGGYIGRGYNEQFF. CDR3 coding DNA: TGTGCCAGCAGCTTGGGGGGATATATCGGGAGAGGTTACAATGAGCAGTTCTTC.

This sequence joins TRBV11-2 and TRBJ2-7; D gene unclear. The CDR3 runs to 12 residues. Germline V gives CDR1 SGHAT, CDR2 FQNNGV. Between the trimmed V and J ends, which lost 8 bases and 2 bases, there was a span of 10 bases. The CDR3 DNA is TGTGCCAGCTCGTGGTGGGCCTACGAGCAGTACTTC. Its protein product is CASSWWAYEQYF.

V gene TRBV5-4 combines with J gene TRBJ2-3, with 7 nucleotides matching TRBD2. J lost 0 bases, V lost 4 bases, and 17 bases had no gene match. CDR3 length: 19 residues. The germline gives CDR1 SGHNT, CDR2 YYREEE (reference sequence). The CDR3 coding sequence is TGTGCCAGCAGCCAACTTACCGGCTCTAGCGGTTCTAGCACAGATACGCAGTATTTT. Translated: CASSQLTGSSGSSTDTQYF.

V and J are TRBV28 and TRBJ1-4, with D tentatively TRBD1 (5 bases). The V end was cut by 3 bases, the J end by 2 bases, with 13 bases between. The length of the CDR3 is 16 residues. Germline-derived CDR1 and CDR2 are MDHEN and SYDVKM. CDR3 nucleotides: TGTGCCAGCAGTTTGGGACGGCTTTCCACTAATGAAAAACTGTTTTTT. Protein product: CASSLGRLSTNEKLFF.

The chain is built from TRBV25-1 and TRBJ2-7, with 7 bases aligning to TRBD1. This CDR3 is 16 amino acids long. From germline, CDR1 is MGHDK and CDR2 SYGVNS. The ends lost 4 bases at V and 5 bases at J; junction bases unmatched: 14. The CDR3 coding sequence is TGTGCCAGCAGTGGAGCCCGACAGGGCTATCCTAACGAGCAGTACTTC. Its protein product is CASSGARQGYPNEQYF.

The chain joins TRBV28 to TRBJ1-5; tentative D call: TRBD1 (5 bases). V lost 1 base and J 1 base, leaving 11 bases between the germline ends. Germline CDR1 MDHEN, CDR2 SYDVKM. The CDR3 extends over 16 amino acids. The CDR3 loop reads CASSLLGVRSNQPQHF. In DNA form, the CDR3 reads TGTGCCAGCAGTTTATTAGGGGTTAGGAGCAATCAGCCCCAGCATTTT.

The J gene is TRBJ1-1, the V gene TRBV27, with a tentative D call TRBD1 (6 bases). The CDR3 extends over 15 amino acids. Germline V gene lookup returns CDR1 MNHEY and CDR2 SMNVEV (reference sequence). V was cut by 0 bases and J by 7 bases, with 15 bases left in between. This chain's CDR3 is CASSLSAGAPGEAFF. The CDR3 region has the DNA TGTGCCAGCAGTTTATCTGCGGGGGCGCCAGGTGAAGCTTTCTTT.

CDR3 protein: CAISESGGLVEVDTQYF. In DNA, the CDR3 is TGTGCCATCAGTGAGTCGGGTGGACTAGTAGAGGTTGATACGCAGTATTTT. The chain employs TRBV10-3 and TRBJ2-3; 7 nucleotides agree with TRBD2. Germline V gene data show CDR1 as ENHRY and CDR2 as SYGVKD. The CDR3 sequence is 17 residues long. J lost 6 bases, V lost 0 bases, and 12 bases had no gene match.

This rearrangement joins TRBV14 to TRBJ2-7; D assignment may be TRBD1 or TRBD2 (5 bases each). V lost 8 bases and J lost 7, with 18 bases in between. The CDR3 has 13 amino acids. Germline values: CDR1 SGHDN, CDR2 FVKESK. CDR3 amino acids: CASAGPGLTEQYF. The DNA of the CDR3 is TGTGCCAGCGCAGGGCCGGGGCTTACGGAGCAGTACTTC.